The 16 T cell receptor beta chains below come from one sample, sequenced in a study of T-cell memory formation after mild COVID-19. TCRdb re-called the 5' RACE reads through MiXCR, storing one row per CDR3 protein. The repertoire has about 200,000 distinct CDR3 sequences, 16% of them found once; the top ten carry 2% to 2.5%. Sequenced input: PBMCs or a T cell subset sorted from them (not recorded which). The receptors stem from an adult woman who had mild COVID-19 (a few samples of this study predate the infection). Cell type and time point are not known.

The rearrangement joins TRBV19 to TRBJ1-5, with D possibly being TRBD1 (6 bases). The CDR3 length is 14 residues. CDR1 is LNHDA and CDR2 is SQIVND in the germline V gene (reference sequence). Trimming took off 2 bases at V and 3 bases at J, with 8 bases between the two ends. The CDR3 loop reads CASSIQGNNQPQHF. In nucleotides, the CDR3 is TGTGCCAGTAGTATACAGGGGAACAATCAGCCCCAGCATTTT.

This clonotype has only a few counts. CDR3 DNA: TGCAGTGCTACCCAGGGGGGTAGCTCCTACGAGCAGTACTTC. Residues: CSATQGGSSYEQYF. The rearrangement uses TRBV20-1 and TRBJ2-7; a possible D gene is TRBD1 (7 bases). The V gene's germline CDR1 is DFQATT and CDR2 SNEGSKA (reference sequence). This CDR3 contains 14 residues. V gave up 4 bases and J gave up 0 bases, with 13 bases separating them.

The chain carries TRBV6-2 or TRBV6-3 and TRBJ2-3, with 8 bases lining up with TRBD1. The CDR3 has 15 amino acids. From germline, CDR1 is MNHEY and CDR2 SVGEGT. V lost 6 bases to trimming and J lost 1 base; unmatched junction nucleotides: 6. The CDR3 reads CASSGTGGGTDTQYF. As DNA, the CDR3 is TGTGCCAGCAGCGGGACAGGTGGGGGCACAGATACGCAGTATTTT.

V is TRBV19 and J is TRBJ2-5; D gene uncertain. V dropped 5 bases and J dropped 1 base, with 8 bases sitting between them. The CDR3 is made up of 13 amino acids. Germline CDR1 LNHDA, CDR2 SQIVND (reference sequence). CDR3: CASSPVVQETQYF. The CDR3 DNA is TGTGCCAGTAGTCCTGTAGTCCAAGAGACCCAGTACTTC.

CDR3 region: CATSREDRATEAFF. The CDR3 DNA is TGTGCCACCAGCAGGGAAGACAGGGCCACTGAAGCTTTCTTT. This sequence joins TRBV15 and TRBJ1-1, with 7 positions matching TRBD1. This CDR3 is built from 14 residues. The V gene's germline CDR1 is LNHNV and CDR2 YYDKDF (reference sequence). With 3 bases clipped from V and 4 bases from J, the junction kept 5 bases outside the gene matches. The full variable domain, completed using reference TRBV15 and TRBJ1-1, is DAMVIQNPRYQVTQFGKPVTLSCSQTLNHNVMYWYQQKSSQAPKLLFHYYDKDFNNEADTPDNFQSRRPNTSFCFLDIRSPGLGDTAMYLCATSREDRATEAFFGQGTRLTVV.

This clonotype was picked up many times. V is TRBV7-6 and J is TRBJ2-1; D unresolved. In germline, CDR1 is SGHVS, CDR2 FNYEAQ. V lost 5 bases to trimming and J lost 0 bases, with 11 bases between them. The CDR3 is 15 residues long. The CDR3 reads CASSLTSSSYNEQFF. Here the CDR3 DNA reads TGTGCCAGCAGCCTGACATCGAGCTCCTACAATGAGCAGTTCTTC.

This chain joins TRBV5-1 and TRBJ1-1; D is possibly TRBD1 (5 bases). V lost 4 bases, J lost 4 bases, and 20 bases lay in between. CDR1 is SGHRS and CDR2 is YFSETQ in the germline V gene. CDR3 size: 16 residues. DNA for the CDR3: TGCGCCAGCAGCGCGACGGGGCGGGGGGGTACCACTGAAGCTTTCTTT. Its protein is CASSATGRGGTTEAFF.

This clonotype was counted a few times. The chain couples TRBV5-1 to TRBJ1-2; tentative D call: TRBD1 (6 bases). The germline CDR1 and CDR2 sequences are SGHRS and YFSETQ. Trimming cost V 0 bases and J 2 bases, with 8 bases left between them. The CDR3 is 14 residues long. CDR3 residues: CASSLDRVNYGYTF. The CDR3 DNA reads TGCGCCAGCAGCTTGGACAGGGTGAACTATGGCTACACCTTC.

The chain combines TRBV2 with TRBJ1-4, with a possible D match to TRBD1 (6 bases). Germline CDR1 reads SNHLY; CDR2 reads FYNNEI. This CDR3 contains 17 residues. Trimming stripped 7 bases from V and 1 base from J, with 19 bases between. The CDR3 DNA sequence: TGTGCCAGCACCCGACAGGCCAGGGTGGGAACTAATGAAAAACTGTTTTTT. Translated: CASTRQARVGTNEKLFF.

The chain employs TRBV7-6 and TRBJ2-5; the match to TRBD1 covers 9 bases. CDR1 is SGHVS and CDR2 is FNYEAQ in the germline V gene. V trimming: 5 bases; J trimming: 2 bases; junction bases outside the gene matches: 3. The CDR3 runs 14 residues. The chain's CDR3 is CASSPQGAQETQYF. CDR3 bases: TGTGCCAGCAGCCCACAGGGGGCTCAAGAGACCCAGTACTTC.

The chain joins TRBV6-2 or TRBV6-3 to TRBJ1-1; D gene unclear. Germline V lookup: CDR1 MNHEY, CDR2 SVGEGT. The CDR3 length is 15 residues. The germline V and J ends were trimmed by 0 bases and 1 base, with 9 bases remaining between them. CDR3 coding DNA: TGTGCCAGCAGTTACTCTGGCAGGAGGAACACTGAAGCTTTCTTT. This codes for CASSYSGRRNTEAFF.

The chain employs TRBV29-1 and TRBJ1-1; D unresolved. The CDR3 has 13 amino acids. CDR1 and CDR2 (germline): SQVTM, ANQGSEA. Between the trimmed V and J ends, which lost 5 bases and 1 base, there was a span of 11 bases. As DNA, the CDR3 is TGCAGCGTTAGAGAGGCGGGGAACACTGAAGCTTTCTTT. This gives the protein CSVREAGNTEAFF.

This clonotype came up a few times. The chain carries TRBV7-9 and TRBJ1-1; the D gene is possibly TRBD1 (5 bases). The CDR3 is 13 residues long. V shed 1 base and J shed 6 bases, with 9 bases lying between them. Germline V lookup: CDR1 SEHNR, CDR2 FQNEAQ (reference sequence). The CDR3 DNA reads as TGTGCCAGCAGCTTAGGGTCGGGGGCTGAAGCTTTCTTT. This codes for CASSLGSGAEAFF.

The rearrangement joins TRBV7-6 to TRBJ2-6; D may be TRBD2 (5 bases). The CDR3 consists of 18 residues. CDR1 and CDR2 (germline): SGHVS, FNYEAQ. The ends were cut back, 5 bases at V and 0 bases at J, with 17 bases in the middle. CDR3 bases: TGTGCCAGCAGCGACCCCTTGAGGGAGAGCTCTGGGGCCAACGTCCTGACTTTC. This translates into CASSDPLRESSGANVLTF.

This clonotype has a handful of counts. The gene calls are TRBV9 and TRBJ2-1; the D gene is possibly TRBD2 (6 bases). This CDR3 is built from 16 residues. Germline V CDR1 and CDR2: SGDLS, YYNGEE. Deletions cut 0 bases from V and 0 bases from J, with 10 bases between. The CDR3, as DNA: TGTGCCAGCAGCGTAGGGGTTAGCGGCTCCTACAATGAGCAGTTCTTC. It yields the protein CASSVGVSGSYNEQFF.

This clonotype was counted a few times. The gene calls are TRBV24-1 and TRBJ2-1; 11 nucleotides align to TRBD2. The CDR3 is made up of 16 amino acids. The V gene end was trimmed by 5 bases and the J gene end by 2 bases; junction bases not matched to a gene: 4. Germline lookup yields CDR1 KGHDR and CDR2 SFDVKD. The CDR3 DNA sequence: TGTGCCACCAGTGCCCCTAGCGGGAGGCCCTACAATGAGCAGTTCTTC. This encodes CATSAPSGRPYNEQFF.